This T cell receptor (beta chain) was retrieved from a study of cytotoxic CD8 clonotypes in ibrutinib-treated CLL. The overall study: The study included about a dozen relapsed/refractory and 15 treatment-naive patients; roughly 18 had IGHV unmutated disease. Response sampling came at median roughly 12 months of treatment, ranging roughly 6 to 36 months.

V was trimmed by 5 bases and J by 8 bases, leaving 12 bases between them. In germline, CDR1 is MNHEY, CDR2 SMNVEV (reference sequence). This CDR3 contains 12 residues. Study-level results: There were differences in sampling times between sustained-remission and progressing patients.

To note about this clone: What it binds is unknown.

Repertoires were generated with immunoSEQ multiplex PCR, while TCRdb's copy carries only in-frame clones and drops some. The table has 150,000 to 250,000 clones, about 72% seen once; the top ten hold roughly an eighth. The sequencing used PBMCs, collected after 24 months of ibrutinib treatment. The chain couples TRBV27 to TRBJ1-1; the D gene is possibly TRBD1 (5 bases). This receptor was taken from a human donor with chronic lymphocytic leukemia. CDR3 sequence (DNA): TGTGCCAGCAGTCCAGACGGGGGGGAAGCTTTCTTT. Its protein product is CASSPDGGEAFF.